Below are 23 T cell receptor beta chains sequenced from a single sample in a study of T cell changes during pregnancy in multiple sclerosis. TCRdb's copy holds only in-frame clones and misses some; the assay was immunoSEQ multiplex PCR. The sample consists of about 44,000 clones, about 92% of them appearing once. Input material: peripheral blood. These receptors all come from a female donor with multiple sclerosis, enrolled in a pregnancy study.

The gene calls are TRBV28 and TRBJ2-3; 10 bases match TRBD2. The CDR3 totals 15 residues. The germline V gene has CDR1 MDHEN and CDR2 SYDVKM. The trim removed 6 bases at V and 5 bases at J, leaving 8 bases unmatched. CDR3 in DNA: TGTGCCAGCAGCGTAGCGGGAGGTTCAGAAGATACGCAGTATTTT. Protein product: CASSVAGGSEDTQYF. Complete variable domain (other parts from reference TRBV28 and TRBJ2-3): DVKVTQSSRYLVKRTGEKVFLECVQDMDHENMFWYRQDPGLGLRLIYFSYDVKMKEKGDIPEGYSVSREKKERFSLILESASTNQTSMYLCASSVAGGSEDTQYFGPGTRLTVL.

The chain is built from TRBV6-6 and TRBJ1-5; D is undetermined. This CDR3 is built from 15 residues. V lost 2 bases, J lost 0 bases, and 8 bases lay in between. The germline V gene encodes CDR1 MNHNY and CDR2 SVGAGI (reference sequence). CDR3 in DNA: TGTGCCAGCAGTTACACCCAGTATAGCAATCAGCCCCAGCATTTT. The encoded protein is CASSYTQYSNQPQHF.

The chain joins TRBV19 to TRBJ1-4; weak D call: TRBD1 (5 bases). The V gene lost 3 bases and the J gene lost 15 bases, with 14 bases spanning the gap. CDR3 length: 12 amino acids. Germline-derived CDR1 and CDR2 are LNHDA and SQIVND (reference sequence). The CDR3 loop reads CASSIFQGRLFF. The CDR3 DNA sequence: TGTGCCAGTAGTATCTTCCAGGGAAGGTTGTTTTTT.

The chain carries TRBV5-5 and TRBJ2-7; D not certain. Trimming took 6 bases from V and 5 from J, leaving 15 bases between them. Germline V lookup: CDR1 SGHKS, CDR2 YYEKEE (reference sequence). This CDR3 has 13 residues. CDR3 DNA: TGTGCCAGCAACCGCGCCGGGTTTGACGAGCAGTACTTC. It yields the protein CASNRAGFDEQYF.

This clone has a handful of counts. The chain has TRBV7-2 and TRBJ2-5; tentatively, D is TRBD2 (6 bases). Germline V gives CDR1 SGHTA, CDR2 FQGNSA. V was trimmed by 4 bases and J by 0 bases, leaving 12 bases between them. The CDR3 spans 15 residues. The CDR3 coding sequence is TGTGCCAGCAGCTCCAGAACTAGCAACCAAGAGACCCAGTACTTC. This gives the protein CASSSRTSNQETQYF.

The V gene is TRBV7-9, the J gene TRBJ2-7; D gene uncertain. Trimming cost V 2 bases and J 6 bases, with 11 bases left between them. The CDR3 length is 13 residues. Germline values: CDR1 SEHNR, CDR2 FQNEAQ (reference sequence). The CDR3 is CASSLLRRPEQYF. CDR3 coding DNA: TGTGCCAGCAGCTTACTCCGTCGTCCCGAGCAGTACTTC. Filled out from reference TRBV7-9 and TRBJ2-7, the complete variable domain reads DTGVSQNPRHKITKRGQNVTFRCDPISEHNRLYWYRQTLGQGPEFLTYFQNEAQLEKSRLLSDRFSAERPKGSFSTLEIQRTEQGDSAMYLCASSLLRRPEQYFGPGTRLTVT.

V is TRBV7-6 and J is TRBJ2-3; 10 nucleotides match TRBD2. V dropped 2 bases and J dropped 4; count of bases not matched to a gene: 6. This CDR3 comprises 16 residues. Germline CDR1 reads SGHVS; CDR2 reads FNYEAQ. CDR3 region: CASSLFSSGRPDTQYF. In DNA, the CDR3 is TGTGCCAGCAGCTTATTTTCTAGCGGGAGACCAGATACGCAGTATTTT. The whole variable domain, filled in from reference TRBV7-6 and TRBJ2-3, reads GAGVSQSPRYKVTKRGQDVALRCDPISGHVSLYWYRQALGQGPEFLTYFNYEAQQDKSGLPNDRFSAERPEGSISTLTIQRTEQRDSAMYRCASSLFSSGRPDTQYFGPGTRLTVL.

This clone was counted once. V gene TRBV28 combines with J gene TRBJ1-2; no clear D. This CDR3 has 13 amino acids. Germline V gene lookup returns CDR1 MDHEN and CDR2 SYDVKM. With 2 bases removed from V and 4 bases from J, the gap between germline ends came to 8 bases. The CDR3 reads CASSLKPPYGYTF. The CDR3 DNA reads TGTGCCAGCAGTTTAAAACCACCCTATGGCTACACCTTC.

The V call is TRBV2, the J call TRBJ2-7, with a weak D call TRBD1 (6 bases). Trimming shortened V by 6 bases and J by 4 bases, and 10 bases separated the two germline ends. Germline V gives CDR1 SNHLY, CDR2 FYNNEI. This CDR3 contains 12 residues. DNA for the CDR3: TGTGCCAGCAGCCGCGGACAGTACGAGCAGTACTTC. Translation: CASSRGQYEQYF.

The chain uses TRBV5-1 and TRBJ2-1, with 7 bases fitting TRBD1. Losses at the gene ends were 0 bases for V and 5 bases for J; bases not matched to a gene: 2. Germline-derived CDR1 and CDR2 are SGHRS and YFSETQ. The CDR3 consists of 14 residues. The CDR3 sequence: CASSLGQGHNEQFF. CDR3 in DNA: TGCGCCAGCAGCTTGGGACAGGGTCACAATGAGCAGTTCTTC. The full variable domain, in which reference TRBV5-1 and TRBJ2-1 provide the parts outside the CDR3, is KAGVTQTPRYLIKTRGQQVTLSCSPISGHRSVSWYQQTPGQGLQFLFEYFSETQRNKGNFPGRFSGRQFSNSRSEMNVSTLELGDSALYLCASSLGQGHNEQFFGPGTRLTVL.

CDR3 loop: CASSFSGASGNTIYF. CDR3 in DNA: TGTGCCAGCAGTTTTTCGGGGGCGTCTGGAAACACCATATATTTT. This chain links TRBV28 with TRBJ1-3; perhaps TRBD1 as D (6 bases). Between the trimmed V and J ends, which lost 3 bases and 1 base, there was a span of 10 bases. The CDR3 is 15 amino acids. The germline V gene encodes CDR1 MDHEN and CDR2 SYDVKM.

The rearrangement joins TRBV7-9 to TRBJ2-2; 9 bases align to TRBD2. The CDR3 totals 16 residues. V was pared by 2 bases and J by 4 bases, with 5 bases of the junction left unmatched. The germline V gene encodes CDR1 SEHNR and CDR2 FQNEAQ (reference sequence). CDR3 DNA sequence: TGTGCCAGCAGCTTAAGTAGCGGGAGTGGCACCGGGGAGCTGTTTTTT. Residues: CASSLSSGSGTGELFF.

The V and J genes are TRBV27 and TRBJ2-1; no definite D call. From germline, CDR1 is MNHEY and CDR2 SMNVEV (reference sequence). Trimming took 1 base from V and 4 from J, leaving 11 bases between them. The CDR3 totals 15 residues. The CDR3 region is CASSLLAPPYNEQFF. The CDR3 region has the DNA TGTGCCAGCAGTTTATTAGCCCCCCCTTACAATGAGCAGTTCTTC.

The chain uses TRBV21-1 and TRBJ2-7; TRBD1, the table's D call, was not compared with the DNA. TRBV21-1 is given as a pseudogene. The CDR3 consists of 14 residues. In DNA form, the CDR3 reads TGTGCCAGCAGCAATCTTTGGGGCCGGGACGAGCAGTACTTC. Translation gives CASSNLWGRDEQYF.

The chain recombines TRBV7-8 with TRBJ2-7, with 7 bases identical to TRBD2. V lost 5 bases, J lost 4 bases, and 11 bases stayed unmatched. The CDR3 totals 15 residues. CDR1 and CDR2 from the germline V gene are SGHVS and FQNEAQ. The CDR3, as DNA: TGTGCCAGCAGCCCGTCCGGCGGGAGTCCGTACGAGCAGTACTTC. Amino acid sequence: CASSPSGGSPYEQYF. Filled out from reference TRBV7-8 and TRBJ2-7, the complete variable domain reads GAGVSQSPRYKVAKRGQDVALRCDPISGHVSLFWYQQALGQGPEFLTYFQNEAQLDKSGLPSDRFFAERPEGSVSTLKIQRTQQEDSAVYLCASSPSGGSPYEQYFGPGTRLTVT.

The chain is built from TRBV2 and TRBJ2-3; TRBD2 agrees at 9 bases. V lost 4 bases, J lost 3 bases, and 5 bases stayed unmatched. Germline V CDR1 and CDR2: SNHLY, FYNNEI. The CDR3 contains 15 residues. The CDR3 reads CASSALAGKTDTQYF. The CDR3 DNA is TGTGCCAGCAGTGCCCTAGCGGGGAAAACAGATACGCAGTATTTT.

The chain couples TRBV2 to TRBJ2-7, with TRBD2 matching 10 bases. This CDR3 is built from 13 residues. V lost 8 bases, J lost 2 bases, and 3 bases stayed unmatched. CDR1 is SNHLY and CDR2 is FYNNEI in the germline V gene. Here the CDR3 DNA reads TGTGCCAGCGGACTAGCGGATACCTACGAGCAGTACTTC. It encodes CASGLADTYEQYF.

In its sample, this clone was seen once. The CDR3 nucleotides read TGTGCCAGCAGCCGTCTCCCCGGGACAGGTGGATTGGGGCCCCAGCATTTT. Translated: CASSRLPGTGGLGPQHF. The chain combines TRBV16 with TRBJ1-5; TRBD1 matches 8 bases. Unmatched junction bases numbered 17, after V lost 4 bases and J lost 9 bases. This CDR3 has 17 amino acids. The germline V gene encodes CDR1 KGHSY and CDR2 FQNENV.

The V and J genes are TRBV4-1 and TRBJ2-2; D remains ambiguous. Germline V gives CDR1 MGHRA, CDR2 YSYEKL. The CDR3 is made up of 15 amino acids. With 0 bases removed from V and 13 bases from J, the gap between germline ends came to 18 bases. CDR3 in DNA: TGCGCCAGCAGCCAAGATCCCGTCAACGAAAATGGGCTGTTTTTT. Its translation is CASSQDPVNENGLFF.

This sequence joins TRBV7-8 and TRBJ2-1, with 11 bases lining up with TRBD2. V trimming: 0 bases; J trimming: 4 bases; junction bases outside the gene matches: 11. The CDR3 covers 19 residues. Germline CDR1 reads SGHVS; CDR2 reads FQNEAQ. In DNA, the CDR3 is TGTGCCAGCAGCTTAGCTAGCGTAGCGGGAGGGCCCGTATACAATGAGCAGTTCTTC. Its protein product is CASSLASVAGGPVYNEQFF.

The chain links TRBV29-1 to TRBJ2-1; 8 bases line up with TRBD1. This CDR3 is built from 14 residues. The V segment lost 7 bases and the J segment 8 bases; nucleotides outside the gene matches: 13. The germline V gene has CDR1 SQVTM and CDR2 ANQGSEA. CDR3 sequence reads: CSAHAARGQYEQFF. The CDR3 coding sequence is TGCAGCGCCCACGCCGCCAGGGGGCAATATGAGCAGTTCTTC.

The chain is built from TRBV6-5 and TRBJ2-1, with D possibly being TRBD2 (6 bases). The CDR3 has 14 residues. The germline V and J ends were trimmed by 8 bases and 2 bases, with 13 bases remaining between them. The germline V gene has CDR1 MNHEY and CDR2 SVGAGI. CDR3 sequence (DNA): TGTGCCAGCGGTCTAGCGCCTGCCTACAATGAGCAGTTCTTC. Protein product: CASGLAPAYNEQFF.

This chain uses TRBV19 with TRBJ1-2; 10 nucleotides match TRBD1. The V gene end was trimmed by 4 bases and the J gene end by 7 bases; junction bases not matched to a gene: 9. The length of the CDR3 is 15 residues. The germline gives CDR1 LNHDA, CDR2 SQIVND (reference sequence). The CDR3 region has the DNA TGTGCCAGTAGTAGACAGGGGGCGTCCCCCTCTGGCTACACCTTC. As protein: CASSRQGASPSGYTF.